A selection of T cell receptor beta chains follows, all from one sample in a study of cytomegalovirus exposure and HLA in healthy donors. Measured with immunoSEQ multiplex PCR; TCRdb has only the in-frame clones, and not every one. The sample records 150,000 to 200,000 clones, 70% to 85% being singletons. Sequencing was done on a sample of PBMCs. All receptors come from a woman aged 25 to 39 in good health and CMV-seronegative. The CDR3 runs from the conserved cysteine through the conserved F or W. Fields, in order: clone size, J gene, V gene, D gene, CDR3 length, CDR3 DNA, CDR3 protein. A D gene is named only where the DNA matches it firmly. Clone size appears in some rows only: once, few, many, or a class for an expanded clone.

. TRBJ1-4 TRBV7-9 TRBD1 19 TGTGCCAGCAGTCCACCCTGGGACAGTCCCTTTGCAACTAATGAAAAACTGTTTTTT CASSPPWDSPFATNEKLFF
. TRBJ2-3 TRBV7-2 TRBD2 16 TGTGCCAGCAGCTTAGGGGAGGGCTACTACACAGATACGCAGTATTTT CASSLGEGYYTDTQYF
. TRBJ1-1 TRBV19 TRBD1 14 TGTGCCAGTAAGGGGGCTAATCCGAACACTGAAGCTTTCTTT CASKGANPNTEAFF
. TRBJ1-5 TRBV19 . 15 TGTGCCAGTAGGCGGGACGGAACCTACAATCAGCCCCAGCATTTT CASRRDGTYNQPQHF
. TRBJ1-2 TRBV14 . 12 TGTGCCAGCAGCCAAGTTAATTATATGGCCTTTTTC CASSQVNYMAFF
once TRBJ2-1 TRBV7-9 . 13 TGTGCCAGCAGCTTAGAGGTTCGGGATCGGCCGTTCTTC CASSLEVRDRPFF
. TRBJ2-1 TRBV27 TRBD2 15 TGTGCCAGCAGTTCCCGGGGGGGAGGGTCCAATGAGCAGTTCTTC CASSSRGGGSNEQFF
once TRBJ2-1 TRBV4-2 . 18 TGTGCCAGCAGCCAACCGGGGCTAGCGAGACACTCCTACAATGAGCAGTTCTTC CASSQPGLARHSYNEQFF
. TRBJ1-3 TRBV9 TRBD1 17 TGTGCCAGCAGCGTAGATCCCGCAGGGGGGACTGGAAACACCATATATTTT CASSVDPAGGTGNTIYF
few TRBJ1-5 TRBV18 . 17 TGTGCCAGCTCACCAGAACAGGGAACCTTTAGCAATCAGCCCCAGCATTTT CASSPEQGTFSNQPQHF
. TRBJ1-1 TRBV10-3 . 12 TGTGCCATCAGTAACAGCGGAACTGAAGCTTTCTTT CAISNSGTEAFF
. TRBJ1-2 TRBV5-6 TRBD1 13 TGTGCCAGCAGCTTCGGGGACAGGGATGGCTACCCCTTC CASSFGDRDGYPF
. TRBJ2-7 TRBV6-5 TRBD1 13 TGTGCCAGCAGTAGACAGGGTATCTACGAGCAGTACTTC CASSRQGIYEQYF
. TRBJ2-6 TRBV19 . 17 TGTGCCAGTAGTCGGACGCAGGGGAGCCCTGGGGCCAACGTCCTGACTTTC CASSRTQGSPGANVLTF
. TRBJ2-4 TRBV13 TRBD2 17 TGTGCCAGCAGCGACTCCGGGACTAGCGGTACTAGGGACATTCAGTACTTC CASSDSGTSGTRDIQYF
. TRBJ2-1 TRBV13 TRBD2 15 TGTGCCAGCAGCTTAGCGGCTAGCGGAAACAATGAGCAGTTCTTC CASSLAASGNNEQFF
. TRBJ2-1 TRBV7-9 . 18 TGTGCCAGCAGCTTATCAGCGCAGGGGCGGTTGTTGCACAATGAGCAGTTCTTC CASSLSAQGRLLHNEQFF
once TRBJ2-7 TRBV4-1 . 17 TGCGCCAGCAGCCGCATGGCCAGGACAGCGCAAGGCTACGAGCAGTACTTC CASSRMARTAQGYEQYF
. TRBJ2-7 TRBV5-1 TRBD2 15 TGCGCCAGCAGCCCGTGGGCGGGAGACTCCTACGAGCAGTACTTC CASSPWAGDSYEQYF
. TRBJ1-5 TRBV19 . 14 TGTGCCAGTAGGTCGGGAGGGGGAAATCAGCCCCAGCATTTT CASRSGGGNQPQHF
. TRBJ1-3 TRBV7-6 . 13 TGTGCCAGCAGCTTTCCAGGGTATGACACCATATATTTT CASSFPGYDTIYF
. TRBJ1-1 TRBV2 TRBD1 12 TGTGCCAGTCGACAGGGTATGACTGAAGCTTTCTTT CASRQGMTEAFF
. TRBJ1-5 TRBV28 TRBD1 16 TGTGCCAGCAGTTTGCACAGGGGGATGGGCAATCAGCCCCAGCATTTT CASSLHRGMGNQPQHF
. TRBJ1-2 TRBV10-2 . 14 TGCGCCAGCAGTGAGTCGGCGACAAGATATGGCTACACCTTC CASSESATRYGYTF
. TRBJ1-4 TRBV2 . 15 TGTGCCAGCAGTGAGGGACTTCCGGCGGACGAAAAACTGTTTTTT CASSEGLPADEKLFF
. TRBJ1-6 TRBV7-3 . 14 TGTGCCAGCAGCGCAGACAGTATTAATTCACCCCTCCACTTT CASSADSINSPLHF
. TRBJ1-1 TRBV7-9 . 15 TGTTCCAGCAGCGGAAGGGGCGCCGTAGGCACTGAAGCTTTCTTT CSSSGRGAVGTEAFF
. TRBJ1-5 TRBV30 . 13 TGTGCCTGGAGTTTGAGCATGAATCAGCCCCAGCATTTT CAWSLSMNQPQHF
few TRBJ1-1 TRBV6-5 . 16 TGTGCCAGCAGTTACTCAGTGAACAGGATGAACACTGAAGCTTTCTTT CASSYSVNRMNTEAFF
once TRBJ2-7 TRBV15 . 15 TGTGCCACCAGCAGAACCCGGTCACTCCCGAACGAGCAGTACTTC CATSRTRSLPNEQYF
. TRBJ1-2 TRBV11-2 . 15 TGTGCCAGCAGACGCCCCCTAGGAGGGAGTAGGGGCTACACCTTC CASRRPLGGSRGYTF
. TRBJ2-2 TRBV7-2 TRBD2 17 TGTGCCAGCAGCGCAAAGGGACTACCAACAGTCACCGGGGAGCTGTTTTTT CASSAKGLPTVTGELFF
. TRBJ2-1 TRBV30 . 13 TGTGCCTGGAGTGTACCCGCCTTACTGGAGCAGTTCTTC CAWSVPALLEQFF
. TRBJ2-7 TRBV9 . 15 TGTGCCAGCAGTACCGGGACGGGAGAATTTTACGAGCAGTACTTC CASSTGTGEFYEQYF
. TRBJ1-1 TRBV27 . 16 TGTGCCAGCAGTTTAAGGACGGGACTGATTAACACTGAAGCTTTCTTT CASSLRTGLINTEAFF
. TRBJ2-7 TRBV4-2 TRBD1 17 TGTGCCAGCAGCCAAGTGGCCGGACAGGGGTTATACCACGAGCAGTACTTC CASSQVAGQGLYHEQYF
. TRBJ1-2 TRBV6-5 . 12 TGTGCCAGCAGTTATGCCAGGTGTGACTACACCTTC CASSYARCDYTF
few TRBJ1-2 TRBV2 . 14 TGTGCCAGCAGTGAAGGGCCGGCGGACTATGGCTACACCTTC CASSEGPADYGYTF
. TRBJ2-3 TRBV7-6 . 16 TGTGCCAGCACCCCAGCGGGTACTCGTAGCACAGATACGCAGTATTTT CASTPAGTRSTDTQYF
. TRBJ1-5 TRBV5-1 . 15 TGCGCCAGCAGCTTGGCTGGGGCCGGATGGGAGCCCCAGCATTTT CASSLAGAGWEPQHF